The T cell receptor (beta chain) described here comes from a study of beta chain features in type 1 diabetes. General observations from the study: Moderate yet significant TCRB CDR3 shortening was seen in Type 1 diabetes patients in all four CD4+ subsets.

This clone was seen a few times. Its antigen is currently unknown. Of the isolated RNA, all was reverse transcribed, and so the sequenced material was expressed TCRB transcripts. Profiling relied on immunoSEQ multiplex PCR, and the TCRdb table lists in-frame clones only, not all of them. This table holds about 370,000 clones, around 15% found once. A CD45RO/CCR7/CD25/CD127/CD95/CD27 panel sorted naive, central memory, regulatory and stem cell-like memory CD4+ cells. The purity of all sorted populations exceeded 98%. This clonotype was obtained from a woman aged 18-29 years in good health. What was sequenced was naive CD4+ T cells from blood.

The CDR3, as DNA: TGTGCCAGCAGCTCTCCGGGACAGGCATATGGCTACACCTTC. It codes for CASSSPGQAYGYTF. The chain uses TRBV5-6 and TRBJ1-2, with 8 bases lining up with TRBD1. V gave up 3 bases and J gave up 5 bases; unmatched junction bases: 6. This CDR3 has 14 amino acids. Germline V gene sequence: CDR1 SGHDT, CDR2 YYEEEE.